This is a list of T cell receptor beta chains from one sample in a study of T cells in Graves' hyperthyroidism and ophthalmopathy. A single record per CDR3 protein comes from TCRdb applying MiXCR to the multiplex PCR reads. The table has about half a million distinct CDR3 sequences, 15% to 20% seen once; the top ten hold 47%. Material for sequencing was blood. Every receptor here comes from a man aged 40-50 years with Graves' ophthalmopathy. Both conserved end residues are part of each CDR3. A D gene is named only where the DNA matches it firmly. The size entry is marked missing in some rows and otherwise reads once, few, many or a size class.

>TRBD2|few|TRBJ2-7|TRBV29-1
CSVELAGMNEQYF
TGCAGCGTTGAACTAGCGGGGATGAACGAGCAGTACTTC
>TRBD2|-|TRBJ2-3|TRBV30
CAWTPREGLPTDTQYF
TGTGCCTGGACCCCCCGGGAGGGGCTCCCCACAGATACGCAGTATTTT
>TRBD1|few|TRBJ2-7|TRBV3-1
CASSGTGRQKSEQYF
TGTGCCAGCAGTGGGACAGGTCGGCAAAAATCCGAGCAGTACTTC
>-|-|TRBJ2-5|TRBV6-2/TRBV6-3
CASSLGNLGETQYF
TGTGCCAGCAGTTTAGGCAACCTTGGGGAGACCCAGTACTTC
>TRBD1|many|TRBJ2-3|TRBV28
CASSPNRGLPADTQYF
TGTGCCAGCAGTCCCAACAGGGGGCTCCCGGCAGATACGCAGTATTTT
>-|-|TRBJ1-2|TRBV30
CAWSWVGRGGYTF
TGTGCCTGGAGTTGGGTAGGGAGGGGTGGCTACACCTTC
>TRBD1|-|TRBJ2-1|TRBV6-2/TRBV6-3
CASTVGQGRLAPQFF
TGTGCCAGCACTGTGGGACAGGGGAGACTAGCACCGCAGTTCTTC
>-|few|TRBJ2-1|TRBV6-1
CASSPHPRRSHNEQFF
TGTGCCAGCAGTCCCCACCCTCGGCGGAGCCACAATGAGCAGTTCTTC
>TRBD1|few|TRBJ1-2|TRBV20-1
CSAGQGRSTF
TGCAGTGCGGGACAGGGACGGAGCACCTTC
>TRBD1|-|TRBJ1-5|TRBV5-1
CASSPGQGAGNQPQHF
TGCGCCAGCAGCCCCGGACAGGGGGCGGGCAATCAGCCCCAGCATTTT
>-|few|TRBJ1-2|TRBV27
CASRGDSRGYTF
TGTGCCAGCAGAGGGGATTCGAGGGGCTACACCTTC
>-|-|TRBJ1-2|TRBV6-1
CASTSVDAANYGYTF
TGTGCCAGCACCTCCGTGGACGCCGCGAACTATGGCTACACCTTC
>TRBD1|many|TRBJ2-7|TRBV28
CASRPPGQLMEQYF
TGTGCCAGCAGACCACCGGGACAGCTTATGGAGCAGTACTTC
>-|few|TRBJ1-5|TRBV6-2/TRBV6-3
CASSPDVGKGNQPQHF
TGTGCCAGCAGCCCGGACGTGGGTAAAGGCAATCAGCCCCAGCATTTT
>TRBD1|-|TRBJ1-4|TRBV2
CASSPDRGKEKLFF
TGTGCCAGCAGTCCGGACAGGGGAAAGGAAAAACTGTTTTTT
>TRBD2|-|TRBJ2-4|TRBV28
CASSLGGVQAKNIQYF
TGTGCCAGCAGTCTCGGGGGGGTTCAAGCCAAAAACATTCAGTACTTC
>TRBD2|few|TRBJ2-1|TRBV12-3/TRBV12-4
CASSGLELNNEQFF
TGTGCCAGCAGCGGACTAGAACTTAACAATGAGCAGTTCTTC
>-|many|TRBJ2-7|TRBV28
CASSLGARGVHEQYF
TGTGCCAGCAGTTTGGGCGCTAGAGGGGTCCACGAGCAGTACTTC
>-|many|TRBJ2-1|TRBV7-8
CASSLEWRRGGNSYNEQFF
TGTGCCAGCAGCTTAGAGTGGAGGCGGGGAGGAAACTCCTACAATGAGCAGTTCTTC
>TRBD2|-|TRBJ2-7|TRBV7-3
CASSSRTGGRDEQYF
TGTGCCAGCAGCTCAAGGACCGGGGGGAGAGACGAGCAGTACTTC
>TRBD2|-|TRBJ2-5|TRBV9
CASSVGGGGPQETQYF
TGTGCCAGCAGCGTAGGGGGCGGGGGGCCCCAAGAGACCCAGTACTTC
>-|-|TRBJ1-2|TRBV6-1
CASSRPLGGYGYTF
TGTGCCAGCAGTCGCCCACTCGGGGGTTACGGCTACACCTTC
>-|-|TRBJ1-5|TRBV6-1
CASSSVGQSNQPQHF
TGTGCCAGCAGTTCCGTAGGACAGAGCAATCAGCCCCAGCATTTT
>-|-|TRBJ2-5|TRBV12-3/TRBV12-4
CASSLAGLPTETQYF
TGTGCCAGCAGTTTAGCGGGCCTACCCACTGAGACCCAGTACTTC
>-|-|TRBJ1-1|TRBV6-1
CAIYPDSLQRGAEAFF
TGTGCCATATACCCCGACAGCTTGCAACGGGGCGCTGAAGCTTTCTTT
>TRBD2|few|TRBJ2-3|TRBV3-1
CASSPQGLAVTQYF
TGTGCCAGCAGCCCCCAGGGACTAGCAGTTACGCAGTATTTT
>-|-|TRBJ1-2|TRBV7-9
CASSLVPSLYGYTF
TGTGCCAGCAGCTTAGTACCGAGCCTCTATGGCTACACCTTC
>-|few|TRBJ2-1|TRBV7-2
CASSLAASRNNEQFF
TGTGCCAGCAGCTTAGCGGCTAGCCGAAACAATGAGCAGTTCTTC
>-|-|TRBJ2-7|TRBV5-1
CASSLTSRGFYEQYF
TGCGCCAGCAGCTTGACTAGCCGGGGATTCTACGAGCAGTACTTC
>TRBD1|-|TRBJ1-1|TRBV12-3/TRBV12-4
CASSPTTGELPTEAFF
TGTGCCAGCAGTCCAACTACAGGGGAACTCCCCACTGAAGCTTTCTTT
>-|-|TRBJ2-5|TRBV19
CASSIDSVVETQYF
TGTGCCAGTAGTATAGATAGCGTCGTGGAGACCCAGTACTTC
>-|many|TRBJ2-3|TRBV18
CASSPPRGIDTQYF
TGTGCCAGCTCACCACCGCGGGGAATAGATACGCAGTATTTT
>-|-|TRBJ1-1|TRBV10-2
CASSETRPSDTEAFF
TGCGCCAGCAGTGAGACTCGACCCTCCGACACTGAAGCTTTCTTT
>TRBD2|-|TRBJ2-3|TRBV20-1
CSAFGSSGTYTDTQYF
TGCAGTGCCTTCGGGTCTAGCGGGACCTACACAGATACGCAGTATTTT
>TRBD2|many|TRBJ2-5|TRBV30
CASSSGSYQETQYF
TGTGCCTCCTCTAGCGGGAGTTACCAAGAGACCCAGTACTTC
>-|few|TRBJ1-1|TRBV6-1
CASSEGVRGLGANTEAFF
TGTGCCAGCAGTGAGGGGGTACGAGGGCTGGGGGCGAACACTGAAGCTTTCTTT
>-|-|TRBJ2-7|TRBV6-1
CASSGFGRESYEQYF
TGTGCCAGCAGTGGGTTCGGGCGGGAATCCTACGAGCAGTACTTC
>-|many|TRBJ2-5|TRBV11-2
CASSSPGGETQYF
TGTGCCAGCAGCTCCCCAGGAGGAGAGACCCAGTACTTC
>-|many|TRBJ1-6|TRBV6-1
CASSRRGSPLHF
TGTGCCAGCAGTCGTCGGGGGTCACCCCTCCACTTT
>TRBD2|-|TRBJ2-1|TRBV6-2/TRBV6-3
CASSLREGPSYNEQFF
TGTGCCAGCAGCCTGCGGGAGGGCCCCTCCTACAATGAGCAGTTCTTC
>-|many|TRBJ2-7|TRBV7-2
CASSLGWTLYEQYF
TGTGCCAGCAGCTTAGGGTGGACGCTATACGAGCAGTACTTC
>-|many|TRBJ1-5|TRBV6-2/TRBV6-3
CASSYGQTFNQPQHF
TGTGCCAGCAGTTACGGGCAGACCTTCAATCAGCCCCAGCATTTT
>-|-|TRBJ1-2|TRBV7-9
CASSPLRDYTF
TGTGCCAGCAGCCCCCTGAGGGACTACACCTTC
>-|many|TRBJ1-1|TRBV20-1
CSARDSQLNTEAFF
TGCAGTGCTAGAGATTCCCAGTTGAACACTGAAGCTTTCTTT
>-|-|TRBJ1-6|TRBV3-1
CASSQMQGNSPLHF
TGTGCCAGCAGCCAAATGCAGGGGAATTCACCCCTCCACTTT
>-|many|TRBJ2-2|TRBV7-2
CASSSRSTGELFF
TGTGCCAGCAGCTCTCGGAGCACCGGGGAGCTGTTTTTT
>TRBD2|many|TRBJ2-3|TRBV2
CASSEIAGGPTDTQYF
TGTGCCAGCAGTGAAATTGCGGGAGGGCCCACAGATACGCAGTATTTT
>-|-|TRBJ2-3|TRBV20-1
CSARATDTQYF
TGCAGTGCTAGAGCGACAGATACGCAGTATTTT
>-|many|TRBJ1-5|TRBV28
CASSLGGAQPQHF
TGTGCCAGCAGCCTAGGGGGGGCGCAGCCCCAGCATTTT
>TRBD1|-|TRBJ1-1|TRBV7-9
CASSFLQGQGNTEAFF
TGTGCCAGCAGCTTTTTACAGGGGCAAGGGAACACTGAAGCTTTCTTT
>-|few|TRBJ2-6|TRBV18
CASSPGVAGANVLTF
TGTGCCAGCTCACCCGGAGTAGCCGGGGCCAACGTCCTGACTTTC
>-|-|TRBJ2-5|TRBV4-1
CASSQAGYQETQYF
TGCGCCAGCAGCCAAGCGGGGTACCAAGAGACCCAGTACTTC
>-|-|TRBJ2-7|TRBV19
CASSMSGGRIYEQYF
TGTGCCAGTAGTATGTCTGGCGGACGAATCTACGAGCAGTACTTC
>TRBD2|few|TRBJ2-1|TRBV10-3
CAISSTSSHNEQFF
TGTGCCATCAGTTCGACTAGCAGTCACAATGAGCAGTTCTTC
>TRBD2|many|TRBJ2-6|TRBV29-1
CSVDGTSGSLSGANVLTF
TGCAGCGTTGATGGGACTAGCGGGAGTCTCTCTGGGGCCAACGTCCTGACTTTC
>-|-|TRBJ2-5|TRBV19
CASSGGTHRGETQYF
TGTGCCAGTAGTGGCGGGACACACCGGGGAGAGACCCAGTACTTC
>TRBD1|-|TRBJ2-5|TRBV30
CACSGGSETQYF
TGTGCCTGCTCAGGGGGTTCGGAGACCCAGTACTTC
>TRBD1|few|TRBJ1-2|TRBV2
CGSRKGAGYTF
TGTGGCTCGCGGAAGGGGGCCGGCTACACCTTC
>TRBD1|few|TRBJ2-7|TRBV20-1
CSARDARTGGNEQYF
TGCAGTGCTAGAGATGCCAGGACAGGGGGCAACGAGCAGTACTTC
>-|many|TRBJ2-1|TRBV28
CASIYRGEQFF
TGTGCCAGCATTTACCGAGGCGAGCAGTTCTTC